Here is one T cell receptor (beta chain) with its context. The antigen is undetermined. The method, 5' RACE with UMI labels, was used to prepare the TRB cDNA libraries. TCRdb reprocessed the 5' RACE reads, keeping one entry per CDR3 protein, no DNA. Reported are 41,000 or so distinct CDR3 sequences; the ten largest clones contain around 1.9%. The source of the sample is a study of CXCR3-negative and CXCR3-positive naive CD8 T cells. Study details: Sequencing gave about 135 million TRB reads overall, about 1.5 +/- 0.3 million per library.

Triplicates of roughly 300,000 cells were sorted from each CD8+ T cell subset. Germline lookup yields CDR1 SGHDN and CDR2 FVKESK. This CDR3 is built from 15 residues. Notes on the study in general: Similar levels of surface CD5 were seen between naive subsets; TCR strength was inferred from TRB CDR3 properties. Most assays used freshly isolated PBMCs, as cryopreservation partially reduced CXCR3.

This TCR came from a human donor in good health. Some clones in this sample may be carry-over from other donors' samples. The material sequenced was naive CXCR3- CD8+ T cells from blood. The subset: CD45RO-CCR7+CD27+CD95- naive CD8+ T cells lacking CXCR3 (TNR3-). The chain links TRBV14 to TRBJ2-1; TCRdb gives TRBD2 as the D gene, but with no DNA this cannot be confirmed. The CDR3 loop is CASSITSYLNNEQFF.